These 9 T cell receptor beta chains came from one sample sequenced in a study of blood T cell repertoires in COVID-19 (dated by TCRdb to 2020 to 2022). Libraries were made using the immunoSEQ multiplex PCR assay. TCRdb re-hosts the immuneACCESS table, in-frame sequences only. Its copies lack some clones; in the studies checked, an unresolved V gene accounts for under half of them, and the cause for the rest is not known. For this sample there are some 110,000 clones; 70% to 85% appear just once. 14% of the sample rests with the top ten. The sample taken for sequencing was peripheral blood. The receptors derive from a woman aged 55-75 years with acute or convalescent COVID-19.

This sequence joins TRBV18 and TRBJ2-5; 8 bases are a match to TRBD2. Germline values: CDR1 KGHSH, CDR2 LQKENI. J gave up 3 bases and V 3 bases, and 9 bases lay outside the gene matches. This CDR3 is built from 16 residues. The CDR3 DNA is TGTGCCAGCTCACCGCTACTAGCGGCACAAGAAGAGACCCAGTACTTC. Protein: CASSPLLAAQEETQYF.

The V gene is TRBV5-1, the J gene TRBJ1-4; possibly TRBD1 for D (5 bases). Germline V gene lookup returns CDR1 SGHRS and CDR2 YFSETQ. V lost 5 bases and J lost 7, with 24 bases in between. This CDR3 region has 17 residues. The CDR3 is CASSKNNQGTGGEKLFF. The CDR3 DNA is TGCGCCAGCAGTAAAAACAACCAGGGAACGGGTGGTGAAAAACTGTTTTTT.

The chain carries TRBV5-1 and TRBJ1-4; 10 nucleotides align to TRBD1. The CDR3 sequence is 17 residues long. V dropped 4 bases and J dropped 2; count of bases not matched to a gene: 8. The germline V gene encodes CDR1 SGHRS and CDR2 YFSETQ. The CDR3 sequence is CASSQDGTGVTNEKLFF. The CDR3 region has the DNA TGCGCCAGCAGCCAAGACGGGACAGGGGTTACTAATGAAAAACTGTTTTTT.

CDR3 region: CASSPQGGEAFF. The CDR3 DNA follows: TGTGCCAGCTCACCGCAGGGTGGTGAAGCTTTCTTT. The chain employs TRBV18 and TRBJ1-1; weak D call: TRBD1 (5 bases). V lost 3 bases and J 7 bases, leaving 9 bases between the germline ends. Per the germline V gene, CDR1 is KGHSH and CDR2 is LQKENI. The CDR3 spans 12 residues.

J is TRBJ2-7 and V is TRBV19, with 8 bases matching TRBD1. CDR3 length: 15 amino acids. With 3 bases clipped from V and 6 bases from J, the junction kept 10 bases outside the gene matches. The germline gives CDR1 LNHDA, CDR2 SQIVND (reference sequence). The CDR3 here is CASSIGDRGLGEQYF. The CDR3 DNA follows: TGTGCCAGTAGTATTGGTGACAGGGGCCTCGGCGAGCAGTACTTC.

CDR3 nucleotides: TGTGCCACCAGTGACCCTGGACAGGGAACAGATACGCAGTATTTT. Amino acids: CATSDPGQGTDTQYF. The chain couples TRBV24-1 to TRBJ2-3; 8 bases are shared with TRBD1. With V trimmed by 4 bases and J by 3 bases, 5 bases remained unmatched. Germline-derived CDR1 and CDR2 are KGHDR and SFDVKD. This CDR3 has 15 residues.

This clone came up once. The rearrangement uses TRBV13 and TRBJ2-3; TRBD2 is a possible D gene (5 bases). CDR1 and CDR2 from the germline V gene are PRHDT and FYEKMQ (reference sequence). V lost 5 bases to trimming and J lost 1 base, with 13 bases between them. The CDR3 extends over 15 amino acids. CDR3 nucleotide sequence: TGTGCCAGCAGCCGGCGGGTAGCCGGCACAGATACGCAGTATTTT. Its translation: CASSRRVAGTDTQYF. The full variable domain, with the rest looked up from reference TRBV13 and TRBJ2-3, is AAGVIQSPRHLIKEKRETATLKCYPIPRHDTVYWYQQGPGQDPQFLISFYEKMQSDKGSIPDRFSAQQFSDYHSELNMSSLELGDSALYFCASSRRVAGTDTQYFGPGTRLTVL.

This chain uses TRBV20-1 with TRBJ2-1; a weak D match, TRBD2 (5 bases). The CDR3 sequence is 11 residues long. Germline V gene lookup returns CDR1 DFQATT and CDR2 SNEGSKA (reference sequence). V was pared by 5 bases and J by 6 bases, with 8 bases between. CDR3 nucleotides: TGCAGTGCTGTCCGGGGCAATGAGCAGTTCTTC. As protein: CSAVRGNEQFF.

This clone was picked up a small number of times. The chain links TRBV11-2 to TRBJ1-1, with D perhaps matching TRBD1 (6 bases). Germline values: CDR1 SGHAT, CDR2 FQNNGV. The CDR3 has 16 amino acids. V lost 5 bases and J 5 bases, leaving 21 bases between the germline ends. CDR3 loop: CASSEDQTGLRTEAFF. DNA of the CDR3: TGTGCCAGCAGCGAAGACCAAACAGGGCTTCGGACTGAAGCTTTCTTT.